These 30 T cell receptor beta chains originate from one sample sequenced in a study of blood T cell repertoires in COVID-19. Sequenced by immunoSEQ multiplex PCR; TCRdb stores in-frame clones only, minus some. Of 250,000 to 350,000 clones listed, nearly 90% were seen once; the top ten hold 4% to 5.5%. The sample comprised PBMCs or T cells enriched from blood (not recorded which). The receptors originated from a young woman with acute COVID-19.

The chain recombines TRBV11-2 with TRBJ2-7, with TRBD2 matching over 7 bases. Looked up from germline, CDR1 is SGHAT and CDR2 is FQNNGV. Trimming took 1 base from V and 6 from J; bases not matched to a gene: 9. The CDR3 covers 15 residues. The CDR3 loop reads CASSLGPGLVPEQYF. CDR3 coding DNA: TGTGCCAGCAGCTTAGGGCCCGGACTAGTCCCCGAGCAGTACTTC.

The gene calls are TRBV7-9 and TRBJ1-1; no definite D call. There are 12 residues in the CDR3. Germline V gene lookup returns CDR1 SEHNR and CDR2 FQNEAQ (reference sequence). The V end was cut by 1 base, the J end by 8 bases, with 8 bases between. The CDR3 coding sequence is TGTGCCAGCAGCTTAGAGGGCGGGGAAGCTTTCTTT. This sequence encodes CASSLEGGEAFF.

The gene calls are TRBV27 and TRBJ1-5; 7 bases align to TRBD1. The junction had 5 bases not matched to a gene; V was cut back by 2 bases and J by 7 bases. The CDR3 sequence is 14 residues long. Germline lookup yields CDR1 MNHEY and CDR2 SMNVEV (reference sequence). The CDR3 reads CASSLREGAQPQHF. The CDR3 coding sequence is TGTGCCAGCAGTTTAAGAGAGGGGGCCCAGCCCCAGCATTTT.

The chain is built from TRBV4-1 and TRBJ2-7, with a weak D call TRBD2 (7 bases). Trimming shortened V by 0 bases and J by 13 bases, and 22 bases separated the two germline ends. The CDR3 extends over 15 amino acids. Germline lookup yields CDR1 MGHRA and CDR2 YSYEKL. The CDR3: CASSQDPLGGGLKYF. DNA for the CDR3: TGCGCCAGCAGCCAAGATCCCCTAGGGGGGGGTCTGAAATACTTC.

The rearrangement links TRBV19 to TRBJ1-2; D perhaps matches TRBD1 (6 bases). This CDR3 contains 14 residues. Per germline, CDR1 LNHDA and CDR2 SQIVND (reference sequence). V gave up 7 bases and J gave up 4 bases, with 16 bases separating them. CDR3 sequence reads: CASTPTGFGYGYTF. CDR3 in DNA: TGTGCCAGTACCCCAACAGGGTTTGGCTATGGCTACACCTTC.

The rearrangement links TRBV19 to TRBJ2-5; 7 bases fit TRBD1. Trimming at V came to 5 bases and at J to 3 bases, leaving 6 bases not matched to a gene. Germline V gene data show CDR1 as LNHDA and CDR2 as SQIVND (reference sequence). The CDR3 consists of 14 residues. In DNA, the CDR3 is TGTGCCAGTAGTCCCCGACAGGGAAAAGAGACCCAGTACTTC. Amino acid sequence: CASSPRQGKETQYF. Complete variable domain (other parts from reference TRBV19 and TRBJ2-5): DGGITQSPKYLFRKEGQNVTLSCEQNLNHDAMYWYRQDPGQGLRLIYYSQIVNDFQKGDIAEGYSVSREKKESFPLTVTSAQKNPTAFYLCASSPRQGKETQYFGPGTRLLVL.

J is TRBJ2-7 and V is TRBV3-1 (or the pseudogene TRBV3-2); 9 nucleotides line up with TRBD1. The CDR3 runs 15 residues. Germline CDR1 reads LGHDT; CDR2 reads YNNKEL (reference sequence). The V and J ends lost 2 bases and 6 bases, in that order; junction bases with no gene match: 8. The CDR3 spells CASSQTGTGFPEQYF. The CDR3 coding sequence is TGTGCCAGCAGCCAAACCGGGACAGGGTTCCCCGAGCAGTACTTC.

This chain links TRBV5-1 with TRBJ2-1; D remains ambiguous. The CDR3 spans 13 residues. Per germline, CDR1 SGHRS and CDR2 YFSETQ. Trimming shortened V by 0 bases and J by 6 bases, and 7 bases separated the two germline ends. The CDR3 DNA follows: TGCGCCAGCAGCTTGGCCGGTAGCAATGAGCAGTTCTTC. This sequence encodes CASSLAGSNEQFF. Using reference TRBV5-1 and TRBJ2-1 for the parts outside the CDR3, the full variable domain is KAGVTQTPRYLIKTRGQQVTLSCSPISGHRSVSWYQQTPGQGLQFLFEYFSETQRNKGNFPGRFSGRQFSNSRSEMNVSTLELGDSALYLCASSLAGSNEQFFGPGTRLTVL.

The chain is built from TRBV28 and TRBJ2-7, with 9 bases lining up with TRBD2. In germline, CDR1 is MDHEN, CDR2 SYDVKM. V was pared by 4 bases and J by 1 base, with 8 bases of the junction left unmatched. The length of the CDR3 is 16 residues. The CDR3 sequence: CASSSAGGPRSYEQYF. CDR3 bases: TGTGCCAGCAGTTCAGCGGGAGGACCCCGATCCTACGAGCAGTACTTC.

This chain connects TRBV7-9 to TRBJ2-1, with 10 nucleotides matching TRBD2. Germline V gene data show CDR1 as SEHNR and CDR2 as FQNEAQ (reference sequence). The V gene end was trimmed by 7 bases and the J gene end by 6 bases; junction bases not matched to a gene: 6. The CDR3 contains 14 residues. The CDR3 loop reads CASIRTSGVNEQFF. DNA for the CDR3: TGTGCCAGCATCCGGACTAGCGGAGTCAATGAGCAGTTCTTC.

The chain joins TRBV29-1 to TRBJ2-3; D perhaps matches TRBD2 (5 bases). CDR1 and CDR2 from the germline V gene are SQVTM and ANQGSEA. The CDR3 extends over 15 amino acids. With 3 bases removed from V and 5 bases from J, the gap between germline ends came to 18 bases. The CDR3 region has the DNA TGCAGCGTTGAGACCGGGATGAGCACCGGAGATACGCAGTATTTT. This sequence encodes CSVETGMSTGDTQYF.

The V and J genes are TRBV19 and TRBJ1-2; 9 nucleotides agree with TRBD1. This CDR3 is 15 amino acids long. From germline, CDR1 is LNHDA and CDR2 SQIVND (reference sequence). V dropped 3 bases and J dropped 13; count of bases not matched to a gene: 15. In DNA form, the CDR3 reads TGTGCCAGTAGTATTAGGGGACAGGGTGAGATTCAGCGCACCTTC. As protein: CASSIRGQGEIQRTF.

The V gene is TRBV7-9, the J gene TRBJ2-3, with TRBD1 as a possible D gene (6 bases). The CDR3 sequence is 15 residues long. The germline V gene encodes CDR1 SEHNR and CDR2 FQNEAQ (reference sequence). Deletions cut 3 bases from V and 2 bases from J, with 12 bases between. The CDR3 bases are TGTGCCAGCAGCTTCAGGGGCGAGAACACAGATACGCAGTATTTT. As protein: CASSFRGENTDTQYF.

This chain's CDR3 is CASSWDGSSYNEQFF. The CDR3 DNA is TGTGCCAGCAGCTGGGACGGGAGCTCCTACAATGAGCAGTTCTTC. This chain links TRBV7-6 with TRBJ2-1; D is perhaps TRBD2 (6 bases). Germline assignment: CDR1 SGHVS and CDR2 FNYEAQ. This CDR3 has 15 residues. V was cut by 4 bases and J by 0 bases, with 10 bases left in between.

This sequence joins TRBV11-2 and TRBJ1-6; no clear D gene. V was trimmed by 5 bases and J by 8 bases, leaving 13 bases between them. This CDR3 is 14 amino acids long. Germline V gene lookup returns CDR1 SGHAT and CDR2 FQNNGV. The CDR3 is CASSLAGWDSPLHF. CDR3 coding DNA: TGTGCCAGCAGCCTTGCGGGTTGGGATTCACCCCTCCACTTT.

CDR3 bases: TGTGCCAGCTCACCCCCGGGACTAGCGGGTACCTACGAGCAGTACTTC. It is translated as CASSPPGLAGTYEQYF. The gene calls are TRBV18 and TRBJ2-7, with TRBD2 identical over 12 bases. The CDR3 sequence is 16 residues long. Germline loops: CDR1 KGHSH, CDR2 LQKENI. V shed 3 bases, J shed 2 bases, and the junction held 5 bases outside the gene matches.

The gene calls are TRBV19 and TRBJ1-1, with TRBD1 matching over 9 bases. The CDR3 totals 17 residues. Trimming took 6 bases from V and 1 from J; bases not matched to a gene: 12. Germline V gene data show CDR1 as LNHDA and CDR2 as SQIVND (reference sequence). The CDR3: CASRWGMGQGPNTEAFF. For the CDR3, the DNA is TGTGCCAGTAGATGGGGGATGGGACAGGGTCCGAACACTGAAGCTTTCTTT.

The chain uses TRBV27 and TRBJ2-7; 7 positions agree with TRBD1. The CDR3 length is 18 residues. CDR1 and CDR2 from the germline V gene are MNHEY and SMNVEV (reference sequence). V was clipped by 0 bases and J by 0 bases; unmatched bases: 11. In DNA, the CDR3 is TGTGCCAGCAGTTTATCCACACCCGGGACAGCCAGCTCCTACGAGCAGTACTTC. It encodes CASSLSTPGTASSYEQYF.

The rearrangement links TRBV18 to TRBJ1-1, with 7 bases that match TRBD1. V was pared by 2 bases and J by 4 bases, with 4 bases of the junction left unmatched. The CDR3 extends over 14 amino acids. In germline, CDR1 is KGHSH, CDR2 LQKENI. CDR3 loop: CASSPAGTVTEAFF. Written as DNA, the CDR3 is TGTGCCAGCTCACCAGCGGGGACAGTCACTGAAGCTTTCTTT.

This sequence joins TRBV7-9 and TRBJ2-1; TRBD1 might be the D (5 bases). Trimming took 4 bases from V and 6 from J, leaving 10 bases between them. The CDR3 runs to 13 residues. Per the germline V gene, CDR1 is SEHNR and CDR2 is FQNEAQ (reference sequence). In DNA form, the CDR3 reads TGTGCCAGCAGCTCCCGCACAGGCAATGAGCAGTTCTTC. This translates into CASSSRTGNEQFF.

This chain connects TRBV2 to TRBJ2-7; maybe TRBD1 (6 bases). Trimming cost V 8 bases and J 2 bases, with 10 bases left between them. The CDR3 is 12 amino acids. Germline V gene sequence: CDR1 SNHLY, CDR2 FYNNEI. The CDR3 DNA is TGTGCCAGCTTCCACAGGGCCTACGAGCAGTACTTC. This translates into CASFHRAYEQYF.

The CDR3 reads CASSQVSGFSTDTQYF. For the CDR3, the DNA is TGTGCCAGCAGCCAAGTTTCGGGGTTCAGCACAGATACGCAGTATTTT. The chain links TRBV4-2 to TRBJ2-3, with D possibly being TRBD2 (5 bases). V was pared by 1 base and J by 0 bases, with 11 bases between. This CDR3 spans 16 amino acids. Germline V gene lookup returns CDR1 LGHNA and CDR2 YNFKEQ.

V is TRBV2 and J is TRBJ2-7, with 15 positions matching TRBD2. Germline-derived CDR1 and CDR2 are SNHLY and FYNNEI. J gave up 0 bases and V 7 bases, and 7 bases lay outside the gene matches. This CDR3 spans 17 amino acids. CDR3 loop: CASTWTSGRESSYEQYF. Here the CDR3 DNA reads TGTGCCAGCACATGGACTAGCGGGAGGGAGAGCTCCTACGAGCAGTACTTC. Supplemented by reference TRBV2 and TRBJ2-7, the full variable domain reads EPEVTQTPSHQVTQMGQEVILRCVPISNHLYFYWYRQILGQKVEFLVSFYNNEISEKSEIFDDQFSVERPDGSNFTLKIRSTKLEDSAMYFCASTWTSGRESSYEQYFGPGTRLTVT.

The rearrangement uses TRBV2 and TRBJ2-7; D might be TRBD1 (6 bases). CDR1 is SNHLY, CDR2 FYNNEI, per germline. There are 16 residues in the CDR3. V gave up 2 bases and J gave up 5 bases, with 19 bases separating them. CDR3 in DNA: TGTGCCAGCAGTGAACAGGGGCCCTTGTCCTCGCACGAGCAGTACTTC. It codes for CASSEQGPLSSHEQYF.

J is TRBJ2-5 and V is TRBV5-8; D may be TRBD2 (6 bases). Germline V lookup: CDR1 SGHTS, CDR2 YDEGEE. The V and J ends lost 4 bases and 0 bases respectively, with 13 bases between them. The CDR3 totals 15 residues. The DNA of the CDR3 is TGTGCCAGCAGCCTGGGAGGTACTTACCAAGAGACCCAGTACTTC. Protein sequence: CASSLGGTYQETQYF.

The chain couples TRBV18 to TRBJ2-1, with 10 positions matching TRBD2. Unmatched junction bases numbered 11, after V lost 3 bases and J lost 6 bases. Germline lookup yields CDR1 KGHSH and CDR2 LQKENI. The CDR3 contains 17 residues. CDR3 protein: CASSPRAGGSPINEQFF. CDR3 coding DNA: TGTGCCAGCTCACCGCGAGCGGGAGGGTCCCCCATCAATGAGCAGTTCTTC.

In its sample, this clone was seen once. The J gene is TRBJ1-3, the V gene TRBV28; D gene ambiguous. The CDR3 runs to 16 residues. CDR1 and CDR2 (germline): MDHEN, SYDVKM. The V end was cut by 4 bases, the J end by 1 base, with 14 bases between. The CDR3 bases are TGTGCCAGCAGTTACCTACCGGGTAGGTCTGGAAACACCATATATTTT. It encodes CASSYLPGRSGNTIYF.

This sequence joins TRBV7-9 and TRBJ1-4; possibly TRBD1 for D (6 bases). The length of the CDR3 is 14 residues. Trimming left V 1 base short and J 5 bases short, with 8 bases between. Germline V CDR1 and CDR2: SEHNR, FQNEAQ (reference sequence). The CDR3 sequence: CASSLGGPNEKLFF. CDR3 DNA sequence: TGTGCCAGCAGCTTAGGGGGGCCGAATGAAAAACTGTTTTTT.

This chain joins TRBV10-3 and TRBJ1-4; 8 bases align to TRBD1. Germline CDR1 and CDR2: ENHRY and SYGVKD. This CDR3 spans 14 amino acids. The J segment lost 4 bases and the V segment lost 5 bases, leaving 3 bases of the junction unmatched. The CDR3 here is CAISPTGDNEKLFF. The CDR3 nucleotides read TGTGCCATCAGTCCGACAGGGGATAATGAAAAACTGTTTTTT.

In this sample, this clone turned up a few times. V is TRBV28 and J is TRBJ1-2, with TRBD1 as a possible D gene (6 bases). There are 15 residues in the CDR3. V lost 6 bases and J 8 bases, leaving 22 bases between the germline ends. The germline gives CDR1 MDHEN, CDR2 SYDVKM. CDR3 nucleotides: TGTGCCAGCAGGCGAAACCCGGGACAAACGGCGGGCTACACCTTC. Translation: CASRRNPGQTAGYTF.